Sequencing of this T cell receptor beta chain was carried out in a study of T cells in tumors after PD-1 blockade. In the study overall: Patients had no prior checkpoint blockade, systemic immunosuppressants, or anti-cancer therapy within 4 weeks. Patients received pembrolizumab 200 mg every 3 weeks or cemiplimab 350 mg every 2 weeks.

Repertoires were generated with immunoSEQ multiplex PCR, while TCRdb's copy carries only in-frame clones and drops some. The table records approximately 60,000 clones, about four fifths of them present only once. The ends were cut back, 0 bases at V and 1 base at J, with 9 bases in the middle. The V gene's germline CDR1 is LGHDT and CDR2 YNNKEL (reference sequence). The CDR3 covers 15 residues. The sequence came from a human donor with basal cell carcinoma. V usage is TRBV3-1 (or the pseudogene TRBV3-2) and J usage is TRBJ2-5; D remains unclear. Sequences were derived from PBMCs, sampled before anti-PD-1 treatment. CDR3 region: CASSQDDLSQETQYF. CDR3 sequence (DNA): TGTGCCAGCAGCCAAGATGACCTCTCCCAAGAGACCCAGTACTTC.